A single sample gave rise to the 31 T cell receptor beta chains below, sequenced in a study of shared clonotypes between healthy human individuals. The protocol was immunoSEQ multiplex PCR, while the TCRdb copy is restricted to in-frame clones and leaves out a portion. The profile shows approximately 100,000 clones, around 65% of them singletons. Sequences were obtained from memory CD8+ T cells sorted from blood. The subset is: CD45RO+ cells pooled with CCR7-negative TemRA cells. All receptors derive from a woman between 25 and 40 years old in good health.

The rearrangement uses TRBV6-1 and TRBJ2-5, with D unresolved. The CDR3 length is 14 residues. The germline gives CDR1 MNHNS, CDR2 SASEGT. The V end was cut by 1 base, the J end by 3 bases, with 9 bases between. The CDR3 DNA sequence: TGTGCCAGCAGTGAAGGGCCCGGTGAAGAGACCCAGTACTTC. Its protein is CASSEGPGEETQYF.

In this sample, this clone turned up many times. The CDR3 loop is CASSASNTEAFF. The CDR3 DNA sequence: TGTGCCAGCAGTGCTTCGAACACTGAAGCTTTCTTT. The rearrangement uses TRBV28 and TRBJ1-1; D unresolved. Trimming cost V 5 bases and J 1 base, with 5 bases left between them. The CDR3 covers 12 residues. Germline V gene lookup returns CDR1 MDHEN and CDR2 SYDVKM.

This clone showed up just a few times. CDR3 loop: CASSETYLTETNGYGYTF. In nucleotides, the CDR3 is TGTGCCAGCAGTGAAACCTACCTGACAGAGACGAACGGCTATGGCTACACCTTC. The chain joins TRBV6-1 to TRBJ1-2, with a tentative D call TRBD1 (5 bases). The CDR3 is 18 amino acids. CDR1 and CDR2 from the germline V gene are MNHNS and SASEGT. Trimming cost V 2 bases and J 4 bases, with 23 bases left between them.

V and J are TRBV4-1 and TRBJ2-5, with D perhaps matching TRBD2 (6 bases). Germline CDR1 and CDR2: MGHRA and YSYEKL. V gave up 2 bases and J gave up 4 bases, with 14 bases separating them. The length of the CDR3 is 15 residues. CDR3: CASSQTPAGTETQYF. The CDR3 DNA reads as TGCGCCAGCAGCCAAACTCCGGCGGGAACAGAGACCCAGTACTTC.

This clone has more than one count but fewer than ten. The rearrangement joins TRBV28 to TRBJ2-3; D remains unclear. CDR1 MDHEN and CDR2 SYDVKM come from the germline V gene. This CDR3 has 13 residues. V lost 4 bases and J 2 bases, leaving 7 bases between the germline ends. CDR3 DNA sequence: TGTGCCAGCAGTTACAAGCCCACAGATACGCAGTATTTT. Protein product: CASSYKPTDTQYF.

The chain uses TRBV7-9 and TRBJ2-3; 9 bases map to TRBD2. Per germline, CDR1 SEHNR and CDR2 FQNEAQ (reference sequence). The CDR3 has 19 residues. V was pared by 3 bases and J by 0 bases, with 13 bases of the junction left unmatched. CDR3: CASSFPSFKAGGSTDTQYF. For the CDR3, the DNA is TGTGCCAGCAGCTTCCCCTCATTTAAGGCGGGGGGGAGCACAGATACGCAGTATTTT.

This clone has a handful of counts. The chain joins TRBV7-7 to TRBJ2-5, with D perhaps matching TRBD1 (5 bases). The CDR3 loop spans 14 amino acids. Trimming left V 1 base short and J 5 bases short, with 11 bases between. From germline, CDR1 is SSHAT and CDR2 FNYEAQ (reference sequence). Here the CDR3 reads CASSLDPGMETQYF. CDR3 in DNA: TGTGCCAGCAGCTTAGATCCAGGGATGGAGACCCAGTACTTC.

This clone was picked up many times. This chain links TRBV11-2 with TRBJ2-5, with D possibly matching TRBD1 (6 bases). The J call could be wrong; TRBJ2-7 is a better fit for the DNA end. Germline lookup yields CDR1 SGHAT and CDR2 FQNNGV. CDR3 length equals 14 residues. The CDR3: CASSLVTGGYEQYF. The CDR3 nucleotides read TGTGCCAGCAGCTTAGTGACAGGAGGCTACGAGCAGTACTTC.

On this clone: This sequence is one base from a far larger clone and is likely a read error. V usage is TRBV11-2 and J usage is TRBJ2-1; 10 bases fit TRBD1. CDR3 length: 15 amino acids. Germline values: CDR1 SGHAT, CDR2 FQNNGV. The DNA of the CDR3 is TGTGCCAGCAGCCTCGGGACAGGGGACATCGATGAGCAGCTCTTC. It codes for CASSLGTGDIDEQLF.

The rearrangement joins TRBV5-1 to TRBJ2-1, with 11 positions matching TRBD2. The junction had 2 bases not matched to a gene; V was cut back by 5 bases and J by 4 bases. Germline-derived CDR1 and CDR2 are SGHRS and YFSETQ. CDR3 length equals 14 residues. CDR3 coding DNA: TGCGCCAGCAGAGTAGCGGGAGGGTACAATGAGCAGTTCTTC. Translation: CASRVAGGYNEQFF.

The chain employs TRBV4-1 and TRBJ1-5; 8 nucleotides match TRBD1. V lost 0 bases to trimming and J lost 5 bases; unmatched junction nucleotides: 3. CDR1 and CDR2 from the germline V gene are MGHRA and YSYEKL. The CDR3 spans 15 residues. The CDR3 protein is CASSQETGVYQPQHF. In DNA form, the CDR3 reads TGCGCCAGCAGCCAAGAGACAGGGGTCTATCAGCCCCAGCATTTT.

The chain couples TRBV7-8 to TRBJ1-5; possible D gene TRBD1, 5 bases. This CDR3 has 15 amino acids. CDR1 is SGHVS, CDR2 FQNEAQ, per germline. The V gene lost 1 base and the J gene lost 3 bases, with 10 bases spanning the gap. This CDR3 reads CASSLVRGFNQPQHF. CDR3 sequence (DNA): TGTGCCAGCAGCTTAGTCCGGGGGTTCAATCAGCCCCAGCATTTT.

The chain uses TRBV2 and TRBJ2-7, with D possibly matching TRBD2 (5 bases). Germline CDR1 is SNHLY and CDR2 is FYNNEI. The CDR3 totals 15 residues. The V end was cut by 3 bases, the J end by 7 bases, with 19 bases between. This CDR3 reads CASSDGVEGAREQYF. The CDR3 DNA is TGTGCCAGCAGTGATGGGGTCGAGGGAGCGAGGGAGCAGTACTTC.

CDR3 sequence reads: CASSQAAGAPLSTIYF. The CDR3, as DNA: TGTGCCAGCAGCCAAGCGGCGGGGGCTCCCCTCAGCACCATATATTTT. The rearrangement joins TRBV14 to TRBJ1-3; tentative D call: TRBD1 (6 bases). Between the trimmed V and J ends, which lost 1 base and 9 bases, there was a span of 19 bases. Per the germline V gene, CDR1 is SGHDN and CDR2 is FVKESK. This CDR3 is 16 amino acids long.

The chain carries TRBV30 and TRBJ2-7, with D uncertain. The CDR3 consists of 11 residues. Germline values: CDR1 GTSNPN, CDR2 SVGIG (reference sequence). Deletions cut 0 bases from V and 7 bases from J, with 7 bases between. The CDR3 DNA follows: TGTGCCTGGAGTGTTTTGGGGGAGCAGTACTTC. It specifies CAWSVLGEQYF.

This clone was counted only a few times. The chain recombines TRBV25-1 with TRBJ2-7; TRBD2 aligns across 7 bases. The CDR3 spans 13 residues. CDR1 and CDR2 (germline): MGHDK, SYGVNS. V lost 6 bases and J lost 6; bases outside the gene matches: 8. CDR3 sequence: CASRDGGGGEQYF. The CDR3 DNA reads TGTGCCAGCAGGGATGGGGGGGGAGGCGAGCAGTACTTC.

The CDR3 sequence: CASSRGQGHTEAFF. In DNA form, the CDR3 reads TGTGCCAGCAGCCGGGGACAGGGCCACACTGAAGCTTTCTTT. The chain has TRBV5-5 and TRBJ1-1; 9 bases fit TRBD1. This CDR3 is 14 amino acids long. The V gene end was trimmed by 4 bases and the J gene end by 3 bases; junction bases not matched to a gene: 4. Germline CDR1 SGHKS, CDR2 YYEKEE (reference sequence).

This clone has a count of ten or more. The V and J genes are TRBV6-1 and TRBJ2-3; D call uncertain. CDR3 length equals 15 residues. Germline CDR1 reads MNHNS; CDR2 reads SASEGT. V lost 6 bases and J 0 bases, leaving 13 bases between the germline ends. The CDR3 sequence is CASSLQKGSTDTQYF. The DNA for the CDR3 is TGTGCCAGCAGCCTACAGAAAGGTAGCACAGATACGCAGTATTTT.

V and J are TRBV28 and TRBJ2-1; 9 nucleotides match TRBD2. With 6 bases clipped from V and 9 bases from J, the junction kept 6 bases outside the gene matches. CDR1 MDHEN and CDR2 SYDVKM come from the germline V gene. This CDR3 has 13 amino acids. CDR3 sequence: CASRTPGLAEQFF. Here the CDR3 DNA reads TGTGCCAGCAGGACGCCGGGACTAGCTGAGCAGTTCTTC.

The V and J genes are TRBV25-1 and TRBJ1-2; 10 bases line up with TRBD1. The ends lost 4 bases at V and 8 bases at J; junction bases unmatched: 10. The CDR3 contains 15 residues. Germline values: CDR1 MGHDK, CDR2 SYGVNS. The CDR3 here is CASSGGTGDVSGYTF. CDR3 bases: TGTGCCAGCAGTGGAGGGACAGGGGATGTGTCGGGCTACACCTTC.

The chain couples TRBV27 to TRBJ2-7; D tentatively fits TRBD1 or TRBD2 (5 bases each). The CDR3 runs 17 residues. Germline lookup yields CDR1 MNHEY and CDR2 SMNVEV (reference sequence). V was pared by 6 bases and J by 0 bases, with 21 bases between. CDR3 sequence: CASSRVSGRALSYEQYF. The CDR3 nucleotides read TGTGCCAGCAGCCGCGTATCGGGACGGGCCCTCTCCTACGAGCAGTACTTC.

The V call is TRBV18, the J call TRBJ2-7, with 7 positions matching TRBD1. Germline-derived CDR1 and CDR2 are KGHSH and LQKENI. CDR3 length equals 15 residues. V lost 0 bases and J lost 4; bases outside the gene matches: 6. The CDR3 spells CASSPPDRPSYEQYF. The CDR3, as DNA: TGTGCCAGCTCACCACCGGACAGGCCATCGTACGAGCAGTACTTC.

The chain joins TRBV5-6 to TRBJ2-7, with D unresolved. CDR3 length equals 13 residues. Trimming cost V 6 bases and J 0 bases, with 10 bases left between them. Per germline, CDR1 SGHDT and CDR2 YYEEEE. CDR3 in amino acids: CASIGPPSYEQYF. CDR3 nucleotide sequence: TGTGCCAGCATTGGCCCCCCCTCCTACGAGCAGTACTTC.

In this sample, this clone turned up many times. The chain couples TRBV11-1 to TRBJ1-1; D gene uncertain. CDR3 length: 14 residues. Germline V gene lookup returns CDR1 SGHAT and CDR2 FQDESV (reference sequence). V was trimmed by 1 base and J by 1 base, leaving 7 bases between them. CDR3 nucleotide sequence: TGTGCCAGCAGCTTAGAGGGAAGGAACACTGAAGCTTTCTTT. This sequence encodes CASSLEGRNTEAFF.

This clone has a handful of counts. The rearrangement links TRBV4-1 to TRBJ1-5; D unresolved. This CDR3 has 15 amino acids. The V and J ends lost 2 bases and 3 bases respectively, with 11 bases between them. In germline, CDR1 is MGHRA, CDR2 YSYEKL. CDR3 sequence reads: CASSQLPGLNQPQHF. CDR3 in DNA: TGCGCCAGCAGCCAATTACCCGGGCTCAATCAGCCCCAGCATTTT.

V gene TRBV7-1 combines with J gene TRBJ2-6, with TRBD1 as a possible D gene (5 bases). TRBV7-1 is classed as an ORF, of uncertain function. The CDR3 totals 15 residues. Trimming cost V 5 bases and J 5 bases, with 13 bases left between them. CDR3 nucleotides: TGTGCCAGCAGCCGAGGACAAAGTCGGGCCAACGTCCTGACTTTC. It specifies CASSRGQSRANVLTF.

This clone has a count of ten or more. The chain carries TRBV5-8 and TRBJ1-6; D ambiguous. Trimming took 1 base from V and 7 from J, leaving 6 bases between them. CDR3 length equals 13 residues. Per the germline V gene, CDR1 is SGHTS and CDR2 is YDEGEE. The CDR3 DNA follows: TGTGCCAGCAGCTTGACGGGAAATTCACCCCTCCACTTT. Translated, it gives CASSLTGNSPLHF. The full variable domain, in which reference TRBV5-8 and TRBJ1-6 provide the parts outside the CDR3, is EAGVTQSPTHLIKTRGQQATLRCSPISGHTSVYWYQQALGLGLQFLLWYDEGEERNRGNFPPRFSGRQFPNYSSELNVNALELEDSALYLCASSLTGNSPLHFGNGTRLTVT.

J is TRBJ1-1 and V is TRBV5-1, with unresolved D. CDR1 is SGHRS and CDR2 is YFSETQ in the germline V gene. The V end lost 0 bases, the J end lost 0 bases, and 12 bases lay between the germline ends. This CDR3 comprises 16 residues. The CDR3 loop reads CASSLGFASLNTEAFF. The CDR3 nucleotides are TGCGCCAGCAGCTTGGGGTTCGCGAGTTTGAACACTGAAGCTTTCTTT.

The chain is built from TRBV6-5 and TRBJ2-7; TRBD1 might be the D (5 bases). Trimming stripped 6 bases from V and 4 bases from J, with 16 bases between. Germline V gene data show CDR1 as MNHEY and CDR2 as SVGAGI. The CDR3 has 14 amino acids. The CDR3 spells CASRTAGLDYEQYF. The CDR3 bases are TGTGCCAGCAGAACTGCAGGGTTGGATTACGAGCAGTACTTC.

This chain joins TRBV7-9 and TRBJ2-3; tentative D call: TRBD2 (6 bases). V dropped 1 base and J dropped 2 bases, with 13 bases sitting between them. The CDR3 is made up of 16 amino acids. Germline V gene lookup returns CDR1 SEHNR and CDR2 FQNEAQ (reference sequence). CDR3 nucleotide sequence: TGTGCCAGCAGCTTAGTGGAGGGAGCTTACACAGATACGCAGTATTTT. Translated: CASSLVEGAYTDTQYF.

The CDR3 DNA is TGCGCCAGCAGCTTGGGAGTCGTGGGGGAGACCCAGTACTTC. Amino acid sequence: CASSLGVVGETQYF. The genes are TRBV5-1 and TRBJ2-5; no firm D call. Germline loops: CDR1 SGHRS, CDR2 YFSETQ. The CDR3 runs 14 residues. V gave up 0 bases and J gave up 5 bases, with 11 bases separating them.